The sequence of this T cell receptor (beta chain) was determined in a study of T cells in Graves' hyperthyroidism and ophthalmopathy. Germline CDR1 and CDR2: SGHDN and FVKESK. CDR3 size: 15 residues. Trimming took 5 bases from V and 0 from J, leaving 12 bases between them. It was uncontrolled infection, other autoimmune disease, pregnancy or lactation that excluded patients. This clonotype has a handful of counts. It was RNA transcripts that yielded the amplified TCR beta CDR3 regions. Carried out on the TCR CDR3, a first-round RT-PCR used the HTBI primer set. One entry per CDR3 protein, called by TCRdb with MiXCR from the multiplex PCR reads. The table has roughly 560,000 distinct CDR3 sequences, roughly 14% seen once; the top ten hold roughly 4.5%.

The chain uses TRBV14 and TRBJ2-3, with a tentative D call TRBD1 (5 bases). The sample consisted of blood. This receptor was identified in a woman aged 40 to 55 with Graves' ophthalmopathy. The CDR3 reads CASSTGLLSTDTQYF. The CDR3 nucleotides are TGTGCCAGCAGCACAGGCCTACTGAGCACAGATACGCAGTATTTT. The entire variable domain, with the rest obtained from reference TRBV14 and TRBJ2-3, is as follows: EAGVTQFPSHSVIEKGQTVTLRCDPISGHDNLYWYRRVMGKEIKFLLHFVKESKQDESGMPNNRFLAERTGGTYSTLKVQPAELEDSGVYFCASSTGLLSTDTQYFGPGTRLTVL.